This T cell receptor (beta chain) was obtained from a study of T cell responses to AZD1222 COVID-19 vaccine. Germline CDR1 and CDR2: SGHTA and FQGNSA. V gave up 5 bases and J gave up 5 bases; unmatched junction bases: 6. The CDR3 consists of 15 residues. Clones were read by immunoSEQ multiplex PCR, and TCRdb kept only the in-frame ones, dropping some. Altogether about 160,000 clones are present, around 94% being singletons, with the ten largest covering around 1.3%. The chain combines TRBV7-2 with TRBJ2-7; 13 bases are shared with TRBD2. This TCR came from an adult in good health. The sequences come from peripheral blood, collected on day 0 of AZD1222 vaccination. CDR3: CASSNSGLAGDEQYV. Here the CDR3 DNA reads TGTGCCAGCAGCAATAGCGGACTAGCGGGAGACGAGCAGTACGTC.